This T cell receptor (beta chain) appears in the sequencing data of a study of blood T cell repertoires in COVID-19. In the study overall: Specimens from acute and convalescent COVID-19 originated in the United States, Italy and Spain.

Adults between roughly 18 and 95 years of age took part from more than 20 US areas. In assigning cohorts, the study relied on participant-reported clinical history. The data were produced by immunoSEQ multiplex PCR, yet TCRdb's version contains in-frame clones alone and is incomplete. The sample yields 350,000 to 400,000 clones, more than 75% seen once. The table lists this clone with a count of one. The CDR3 is 15 amino acids. Germline CDR1 SGHTA, CDR2 FQGNSA. The V gene end was trimmed by 1 base and the J gene end by 4 bases; junction bases not matched to a gene: 3. The TCR originated in a woman younger than 45 who had recovered from COVID-19. The V and J genes are TRBV7-2 and TRBJ2-1, with TRBD2 matching over 8 bases. Sequenced: PBMCs or T cells enriched from blood (not recorded which). The CDR3 region is CASSLDGGAYNEQFF. The CDR3, as DNA: TGTGCCAGCAGCTTAGACGGGGGGGCTTACAATGAGCAGTTCTTC.